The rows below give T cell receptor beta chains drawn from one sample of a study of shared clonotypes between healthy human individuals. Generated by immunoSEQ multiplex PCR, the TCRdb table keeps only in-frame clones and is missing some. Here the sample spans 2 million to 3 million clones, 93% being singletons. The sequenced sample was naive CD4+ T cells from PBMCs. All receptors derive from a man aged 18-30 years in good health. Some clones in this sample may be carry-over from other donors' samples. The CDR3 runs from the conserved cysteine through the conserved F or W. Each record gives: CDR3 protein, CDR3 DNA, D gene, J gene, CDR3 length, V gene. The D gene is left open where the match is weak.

CDR3: CASSLMGRETQYF; DNA: TGTGCCAGCAGCTTAATGGGTCGGGAGACCCAGTACTTC; D: -; J: TRBJ2-5; length: 13; V: TRBV7-3
CDR3: CASSLLAGARDTQYF; DNA: TGTGCCAGCAGCCTACTAGCGGGAGCGAGAGATACGCAGTATTTT; D: TRBD2; J: TRBJ2-3; length: 15; V: TRBV5-6
CDR3: CASSSLLGVGFYSNQPQHF; DNA: TGTGCCAGCAGCTCACTATTGGGGGTGGGGTTCTATAGCAATCAGCCCCAGCATTTT; D: -; J: TRBJ1-5; length: 19; V: TRBV11-2
CDR3: CASSRVAGGIYEQYF; DNA: TGTGCCAGCAGCCGGGTGGCAGGGGGCATTTACGAGCAGTACTTC; D: TRBD1; J: TRBJ2-7; length: 15; V: TRBV7-2
CDR3: CASSNGQGKSQPQHF; DNA: TGTGCCAGTAGTAATGGACAGGGGAAGAGTCAGCCCCAGCATTTT; D: TRBD1; J: TRBJ1-5; length: 15; V: TRBV19
CDR3: CASSPVSGQVETQYF; DNA: TGCGCCAGCAGCCCGGTGAGCGGACAGGTAGAGACCCAGTACTTC; D: TRBD1; J: TRBJ2-5; length: 15; V: TRBV5-1
CDR3: CASSPRTVRTDTQYF; DNA: TGTGCCAGTAGTCCCCGGACAGTCCGCACAGATACGCAGTATTTT; D: -; J: TRBJ2-3; length: 15; V: TRBV19
CDR3: CASSLRGGYGYTF; DNA: TGTGCCAGCAGTCTCAGGGGCGGCTATGGCTACACCTTC; D: -; J: TRBJ1-2; length: 13; V: TRBV5-6
CDR3: CASSHRLGQEQYF; DNA: TGCGCCAGCAGCCATAGGCTGGGGCAAGAGCAGTACTTC; D: -; J: TRBJ2-7; length: 13; V: TRBV4-1
CDR3: CASSQGVRRGGADTQYF; DNA: TGCGCCAGCAGCCAAGGAGTACGGCGGGGGGGGGCAGATACGCAGTATTTT; D: TRBD2; J: TRBJ2-3; length: 17; V: TRBV4-1
CDR3: CASSVQGYYGYTF; DNA: TGTGCCAGCAGTGTACAGGGGTACTATGGCTACACCTTC; D: TRBD1; J: TRBJ1-2; length: 13; V: TRBV28
CDR3: CASNPLRGSYNEQFF; DNA: TGTGCCAGCAACCCCTTGAGGGGCAGCTACAATGAGCAGTTCTTC; D: -; J: TRBJ2-1; length: 15; V: TRBV9
CDR3: CASSPGPENTEAFF; DNA: TGCGCCAGCAGCCCGGGACCAGAGAACACTGAAGCTTTCTTT; D: -; J: TRBJ1-1; length: 14; V: TRBV5-1
CDR3: CSVAWRTRNTEAFF; DNA: TGCAGCGTTGCCTGGAGGACGAGGAACACTGAAGCTTTCTTT; D: -; J: TRBJ1-1; length: 14; V: TRBV29-1